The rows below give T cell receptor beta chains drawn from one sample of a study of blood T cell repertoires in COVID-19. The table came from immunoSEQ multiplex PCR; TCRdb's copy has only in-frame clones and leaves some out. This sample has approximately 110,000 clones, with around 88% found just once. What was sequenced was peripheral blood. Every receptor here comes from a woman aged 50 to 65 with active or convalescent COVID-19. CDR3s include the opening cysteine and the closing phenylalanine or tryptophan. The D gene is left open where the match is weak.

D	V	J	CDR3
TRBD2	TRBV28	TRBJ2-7	CASRGLKTHEQYF
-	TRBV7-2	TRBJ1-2	CASSPGSSNYGYTF
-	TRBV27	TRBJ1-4	CASSSGWTNRYEKLFF
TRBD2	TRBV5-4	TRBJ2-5	CASSGLLAEQETQYF
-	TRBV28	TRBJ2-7	CASSLPRGHSYEQYF
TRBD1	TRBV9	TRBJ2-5	CASSRSLTTGVGETQYF
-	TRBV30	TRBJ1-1	CAWDRDTRSEAFF
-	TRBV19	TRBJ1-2	CASSFRLDGYTF
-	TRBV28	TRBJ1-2	CASSLAGRGVIGGYTF
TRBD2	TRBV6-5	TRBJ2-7	CASSYRIKTSGYEQYF
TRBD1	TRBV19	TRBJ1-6	CASSSPSGGSNSPLHF
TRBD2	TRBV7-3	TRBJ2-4	CASSLRLAGESGGNIQYF
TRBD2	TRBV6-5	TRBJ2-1	CASREREGYNEQFF
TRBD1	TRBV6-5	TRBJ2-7	CASSRTGQGGYEQYF
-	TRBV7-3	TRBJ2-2	CASSTDSTSFAGELFF
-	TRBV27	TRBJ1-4	CASSLSPNSKLFF
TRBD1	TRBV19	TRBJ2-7	CASSGWDRGREQYF
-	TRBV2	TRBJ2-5	CASSEPPGLGETQYF
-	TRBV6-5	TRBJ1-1	CASSYVTDTEAFF
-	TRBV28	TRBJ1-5	CASRSNSNQPQHF
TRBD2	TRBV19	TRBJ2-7	CASSIGLAAAYEQYF
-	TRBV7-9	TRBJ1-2	CASSLPLGYTF
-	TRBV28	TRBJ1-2	CASSLRTDGYTF
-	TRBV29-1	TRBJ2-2	CSVGEVNTGELFF
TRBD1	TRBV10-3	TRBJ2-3	CASRDRDTDTQYF
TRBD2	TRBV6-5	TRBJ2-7	CASRLAGELEQYF
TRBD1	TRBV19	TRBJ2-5	CASSGGQAETQYF
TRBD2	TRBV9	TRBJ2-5	CASSVDTSAQETQYF
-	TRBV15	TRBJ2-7	CATSRDSSYEQYF
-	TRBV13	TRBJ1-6	CASSLRRDSPLHF
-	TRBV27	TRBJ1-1	CASRVQGRTEAFF
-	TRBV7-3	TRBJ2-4	CASLGQSTNIQYF
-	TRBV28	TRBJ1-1	CATSSPRTEAFF